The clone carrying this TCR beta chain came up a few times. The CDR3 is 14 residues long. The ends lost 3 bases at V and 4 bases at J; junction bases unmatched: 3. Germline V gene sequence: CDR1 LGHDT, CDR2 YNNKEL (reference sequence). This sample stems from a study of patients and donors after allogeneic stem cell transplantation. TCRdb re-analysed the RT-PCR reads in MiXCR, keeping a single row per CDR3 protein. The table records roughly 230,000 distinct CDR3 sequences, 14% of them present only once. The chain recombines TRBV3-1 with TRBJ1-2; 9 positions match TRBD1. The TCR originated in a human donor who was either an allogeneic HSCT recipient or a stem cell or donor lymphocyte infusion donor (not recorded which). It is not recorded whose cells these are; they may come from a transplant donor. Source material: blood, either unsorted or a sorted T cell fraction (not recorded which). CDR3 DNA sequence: TGTGCCAGCAGCCACGAACAGGGGGCCTATGGCTACACCTTC. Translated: CASSHEQGAYGYTF.